The 15 T cell receptor beta chains below all came from one sample that was sequenced in a study of beta chain features in type 1 diabetes. Investigators reverse transcribed all isolated RNA, so they sequenced expressed TCRB transcripts. Only in-frame clones appear in the TCRdb table, and some are missing; sequencing was by immunoSEQ multiplex PCR. The table lists nearly 250,000 clones, about 70% of them singletons. Sequencing used naive CD4+ T cells from blood. The origin of the receptors is a man under 40 in good health.

The chain links TRBV7-9 to TRBJ2-1; 7 bases are a match to TRBD1. Germline lookup yields CDR1 SEHNR and CDR2 FQNEAQ (reference sequence). This CDR3 comprises 12 residues. J was trimmed by 14 bases and V by 1 base; bases with no gene match: 5. CDR3 loop: CASSLGETGKFF. The CDR3 coding sequence is TGTGCCAGCAGCTTAGGAGAGACAGGGAAGTTCTTC.

The J gene is TRBJ1-5, the V gene TRBV30, with D maybe TRBD1 (5 bases). This CDR3 region has 15 residues. Germline V lookup: CDR1 GTSNPN, CDR2 SVGIG (reference sequence). Trimming stripped 1 base from V and 4 bases from J, with 14 bases between. As DNA, the CDR3 is TGTGCCTGGAGTGGCCGGGTCGCAGGGAATCAGCCCCAGCATTTT. It yields the protein CAWSGRVAGNQPQHF. The whole variable domain, filled in from reference TRBV30 and TRBJ1-5, reads SQTIHQWPATLVQPVGSPLSLECTVEGTSNPNLYWYRQAAGRGLQLLFYSVGIGQISSEVPQNLSASRPQDRQFILSSKKLLLSDSGFYLCAWSGRVAGNQPQHFGDGTRLSIL.

This sequence joins TRBV7-2 and TRBJ2-7, with 7 bases identical to TRBD1. Unmatched junction bases numbered 10, after V lost 5 bases and J lost 3 bases. Germline V gene lookup returns CDR1 SGHTA and CDR2 FQGNSA. The CDR3 sequence is 15 residues long. CDR3 in amino acids: CASSPRDSFNYEQYF. CDR3 bases: TGTGCCAGCAGCCCCCGGGACAGCTTCAACTACGAGCAGTACTTC. The full variable domain, rest sourced from reference TRBV7-2 and TRBJ2-7, is GAGVSQSPSNKVTEKGKDVELRCDPISGHTALYWYRQSLGQGLEFLIYFQGNSAPDKSGLPSDRFSAERTGGSVSTLTIQRTQQEDSAVYLCASSPRDSFNYEQYFGPGTRLTVT.

The V call is TRBV6-5, the J call TRBJ2-3, with D uncertain. Germline V gene data show CDR1 as MNHEY and CDR2 as SVGAGI. V was cut by 4 bases and J by 6 bases, with 2 bases left in between. The CDR3 covers 10 residues. The CDR3 reads CASSSDTQYF. CDR3 nucleotides: TGTGCCAGCAGTTCGGATACGCAGTATTTT.

The J gene is TRBJ1-2, the V gene TRBV19, with D hard to call. The CDR3 loop spans 14 amino acids. Trimming stripped 8 bases from V and 8 bases from J, with 21 bases between. CDR1 LNHDA and CDR2 SQIVND come from the germline V gene (reference sequence). In DNA form, the CDR3 reads TGTGCCAGTCGCCCGCGGGGAGAATTGGAGGGCTACACCTTC. Its translation is CASRPRGELEGYTF.

As DNA, the CDR3 is TGTGCCAGCAGCCGGACAGGCCTTGAGGGCTACACCTTC. Translating gives CASSRTGLEGYTF. The chain joins TRBV7-9 to TRBJ1-2; TRBD1 matches at 7 bases. The V and J ends lost 5 bases and 8 bases, in that order; junction bases with no gene match: 8. CDR3 length: 13 amino acids. CDR1 is SEHNR, CDR2 FQNEAQ, per germline (reference sequence).

The CDR3 here is CASSEGRSLRRETQYF. CDR3 nucleotides: TGTGCCAGCAGTGAAGGGAGATCCCTCCGAAGAGAGACCCAGTACTTC. This chain uses TRBV6-1 with TRBJ2-5; D uncertain. This CDR3 has 16 amino acids. Germline V CDR1 and CDR2: MNHNS, SASEGT. Deletions cut 1 base from V and 4 bases from J, with 16 bases between.

The chain uses TRBV27 and TRBJ1-5; 7 positions agree with TRBD1. V was pared by 3 bases and J by 9 bases, with 11 bases of the junction left unmatched. Germline lookup yields CDR1 MNHEY and CDR2 SMNVEV (reference sequence). CDR3 length: 15 residues. As DNA, the CDR3 is TGTGCCAGCAGTTTGGAGGGACAGACCTCAGGGCCCCAGCATTTT. Its protein product is CASSLEGQTSGPQHF.

This clone appeared a few times. This chain joins TRBV4-3 and TRBJ2-4, with 16 positions matching TRBD2. CDR3 length: 19 residues. Trimming at V came to 0 bases and at J to 8 bases, leaving 10 bases not matched to a gene. The germline V gene has CDR1 LGHNA and CDR2 YSLEER. The CDR3 sequence: CASSQDKGLAGGRRDIQYF. The CDR3 bases are TGCGCCAGCAGCCAAGATAAGGGACTAGCGGGAGGGCGCAGGGACATTCAGTACTTC.

The table lists this clone with a count of one. The V gene is TRBV29-1, the J gene TRBJ2-7; either TRBD1 or TRBD2 may fit D (5 bases each). The CDR3 is 14 residues long. In germline, CDR1 is SQVTM, CDR2 ANQGSEA. The ends were cut back, 4 bases at V and 2 bases at J, with 15 bases in the middle. CDR3 amino acids: CSVAPGDGPYEQYF. In DNA, the CDR3 is TGCAGCGTTGCGCCCGGGGACGGCCCCTACGAGCAGTACTTC.

In its sample, this clone was seen a few times. This chain joins TRBV13 and TRBJ1-2; TRBD1 is a possible D gene (6 bases). The CDR3 is 12 amino acids. The V end was cut by 5 bases, the J end by 6 bases, with 10 bases between. CDR1 PRHDT and CDR2 FYEKMQ come from the germline V gene (reference sequence). Here the CDR3 DNA reads TGTGCCAGCAGCCAACAGGGTAATGGCTACACCTTC. Translated, it gives CASSQQGNGYTF. The whole variable domain, filled in from reference TRBV13 and TRBJ1-2, reads AAGVIQSPRHLIKEKRETATLKCYPIPRHDTVYWYQQGPGQDPQFLISFYEKMQSDKGSIPDRFSAQQFSDYHSELNMSSLELGDSALYFCASSQQGNGYTFGSGTRLTVV.

This clone was picked up a small number of times. The CDR3: CSVPAESSYEQYF. DNA for the CDR3: TGCAGCGTTCCCGCCGAGAGCTCCTACGAGCAGTACTTC. This rearrangement joins TRBV29-1 to TRBJ2-7, with D unclear. Germline-derived CDR1 and CDR2 are SQVTM and ANQGSEA. V was shortened by 5 bases and J by 0 bases, with 11 bases between the two germline ends. There are 13 residues in the CDR3.

The chain carries TRBV28 and TRBJ2-1; D may match TRBD1 or TRBD2 (5 bases each). Per germline, CDR1 MDHEN and CDR2 SYDVKM. The CDR3 loop spans 14 amino acids. V was trimmed by 8 bases and J by 6 bases, leaving 17 bases between them. As DNA, the CDR3 is TGTGCCAGCTCCTCGGTGACGGGGCCCAATGAGCAGTTCTTC. Translated, it gives CASSSVTGPNEQFF.

The chain joins TRBV11-2 to TRBJ1-2; 7 bases are shared with TRBD1. V was clipped by 1 base and J by 14 bases; unmatched bases: 10. The CDR3 contains 13 residues. Germline CDR1 and CDR2: SGHAT and FQNNGV. The CDR3 protein is CASSLGEGGASTF. In DNA form, the CDR3 reads TGTGCCAGCAGCTTAGGTGAAGGGGGCGCCTCGACCTTC.

V is TRBV7-2 and J is TRBJ2-3; D gene unclear. Trimming removed 9 bases at V and 0 bases at J, with 13 bases between. The CDR3 contains 14 residues. CDR1 is SGHTA and CDR2 is FQGNSA in the germline V gene. The CDR3 region has the DNA TGTGCCAGTAATGGTCAAACTAGCACAGATACGCAGTATTTT. Protein product: CASNGQTSTDTQYF. Together with reference TRBV7-2 and TRBJ2-3, the CDR3 gives the full variable domain: GAGVSQSPSNKVTEKGKDVELRCDPISGHTALYWYRQSLGQGLEFLIYFQGNSAPDKSGLPSDRFSAERTGGSVSTLTIQRTQQEDSAVYLCASNGQTSTDTQYFGPGTRLTVL.